The 18 T cell receptor beta chains below all came from one sample that was sequenced in a study of cytomegalovirus exposure and HLA in healthy donors. Both 60 Vbeta primers and 13 Jbeta primers went into the PCR. This table comes from immunoSEQ multiplex PCR, and its TCRdb copy is limited to in-frame clones, with some not included. The sample includes under 150,000 clones, 70% to 85% seen only once; the top ten take around 2.7%. Sequencing was carried out using PBMCs. These receptor sequences come from a woman aged 18-29 years in good health and CMV-seronegative.

The chain joins TRBV6-1 to TRBJ1-1, with TRBD1 identical over 7 bases. This CDR3 is 14 amino acids long. The ends lost 8 bases at V and 0 bases at J; junction bases unmatched: 6. Germline V gene lookup returns CDR1 MNHNS and CDR2 SASEGT. The CDR3 DNA reads TGTGCCAGCCTTGGACAGGTCATGAACACTGAAGCTTTCTTT. It specifies CASLGQVMNTEAFF.

The chain uses TRBV2 and TRBJ2-2; 7 nucleotides align to TRBD2. J gave up 2 bases and V 8 bases, and 8 bases lay outside the gene matches. The CDR3 runs to 15 residues. The germline CDR1 and CDR2 sequences are SNHLY and FYNNEI. The CDR3: CASEVGLGNTGELFF. DNA of the CDR3: TGTGCCAGCGAGGTCGGACTAGGAAACACCGGGGAGCTGTTTTTT.

This sequence joins TRBV15 and TRBJ1-5; no reliable D call. In germline, CDR1 is LNHNV, CDR2 YYDKDF (reference sequence). The CDR3 sequence is 14 residues long. Trimming removed 0 bases from V and 8 bases from J, with 11 bases in between. CDR3 sequence reads: CATSRDRMNEPQHF. The CDR3 DNA reads as TGTGCCACCAGCAGAGATAGAATGAATGAGCCCCAGCATTTT.

This clone is a singleton in its sample. The sample has other DNA sequences that encode this CDR3 too. The DNA for the CDR3 is TGCGCCAGCAGCTTTCCTCCACAGGGCCAGGACACTGAAGCTTTCTTT. This codes for CASSFPPQGQDTEAFF. The chain is built from TRBV5-1 and TRBJ1-1, with D perhaps TRBD1 (6 bases). The germline gives CDR1 SGHRS, CDR2 YFSETQ. This CDR3 is built from 16 residues. V was cut by 2 bases and J by 3 bases, with 17 bases left in between.

The rearrangement links TRBV29-1 to TRBJ2-1; 9 bases are a match to TRBD2. The ends lost 4 bases at V and 4 bases at J; junction bases unmatched: 5. The CDR3 is made up of 14 amino acids. Germline V CDR1 and CDR2: SQVTM, ANQGSEA. The CDR3: CSVASGGHYNEQFF. In DNA form, the CDR3 reads TGCAGCGTTGCCAGCGGGGGGCATTACAATGAGCAGTTCTTC.

This clone has more than one count but fewer than ten. In DNA form, the CDR3 reads TGTGCCAGCAGTTTATTAGGGACAGCAAGCTCCTACGAGCAGTACTTC. This gives the protein CASSLLGTASSYEQYF. V usage is TRBV27 and J usage is TRBJ2-7; 7 bases are a match to TRBD1. With 1 base clipped from V and 0 bases from J, the junction kept 6 bases outside the gene matches. Germline V gene lookup returns CDR1 MNHEY and CDR2 SMNVEV (reference sequence). This CDR3 contains 16 residues.

The gene calls are TRBV6-5 and TRBJ1-1, with TRBD1 matching 8 bases. The CDR3 is 16 residues long. V shed 2 bases, J shed 3 bases, and the junction held 8 bases outside the gene matches. Germline V gene data show CDR1 as MNHEY and CDR2 as SVGAGI. The CDR3 here is CASSYDRGGGYTEAFF. The CDR3 DNA sequence: TGTGCCAGCAGTTACGACAGGGGAGGTGGATACACTGAAGCTTTCTTT.

This chain links TRBV29-1 with TRBJ2-2, with a tentative D call TRBD2 (6 bases). The CDR3 is 16 amino acids. From germline, CDR1 is SQVTM and CDR2 ANQGSEA. V was clipped by 2 bases and J by 1 base, with 14 bases between them. CDR3 sequence reads: CSVETREKLNTGELFF. The CDR3 region has the DNA TGCAGCGTTGAAACTCGGGAGAAACTGAACACCGGGGAGCTGTTTTTT.

The chain is built from TRBV27 and TRBJ1-2; the D gene is possibly TRBD1 (6 bases). The CDR3 loop spans 14 amino acids. Germline V CDR1 and CDR2: MNHEY, SMNVEV (reference sequence). V lost 6 bases, J lost 1 base, and 12 bases lay in between. This chain's CDR3 is CASRSTGDNYGYTF. The CDR3 DNA reads TGTGCCAGCAGGTCGACAGGAGATAACTATGGCTACACCTTC.

The genes are TRBV6-1 and TRBJ2-1; TRBD2 matches at 11 bases. CDR1 is MNHNS, CDR2 SASEGT, per germline. This CDR3 contains 15 residues. Trimming cost V 4 bases and J 6 bases; bases outside gene matches: 5. The CDR3 DNA is TGTGCCAGCAGTGTACTAGCGGGGGCCGTCAATGAGCAGTTCTTC. It specifies CASSVLAGAVNEQFF.

This chain connects TRBV29-1 to TRBJ1-1; possible D gene TRBD1, 5 bases. CDR1 SQVTM and CDR2 ANQGSEA come from the germline V gene. V dropped 8 bases and J dropped 1 base, with 26 bases sitting between them. The CDR3 spans 17 residues. This CDR3 reads CSSLRARRRGPNTEAFF. In DNA, the CDR3 is TGCAGCTCATTGCGGGCCAGGAGGAGGGGTCCGAACACTGAAGCTTTCTTT. The complete variable domain, with remaining parts taken from reference TRBV29-1 and TRBJ1-1, reads SAVISQKPSRDICQRGTSLTIQCQVDSQVTMMFWYRQQPGQSLTLIATANQGSEATYESGFVIDKFPISRPNLTFSTLTVSNMSPEDSSIYLCSSLRARRRGPNTEAFFGQGTRLTVV.

The chain has TRBV6-5 and TRBJ2-3; tentative D call: TRBD1 (6 bases). The CDR3 has 13 residues. V lost 6 bases and J 1 base, leaving 8 bases between the germline ends. Germline CDR1 MNHEY, CDR2 SVGAGI. CDR3 loop: CASRTGRTDTQYF. The CDR3 region has the DNA TGTGCCAGCAGGACAGGCCGCACAGATACGCAGTATTTT.

The CDR3 is CASSRDRGLYEQYF. DNA of the CDR3: TGTGCCAGCAGCCGGGACAGGGGGCTGTACGAGCAGTACTTC. The chain has TRBV6-5 and TRBJ2-7; TRBD1 matches 12 bases. In germline, CDR1 is MNHEY, CDR2 SVGAGI. CDR3 length equals 14 residues. V trimming: 6 bases; J trimming: 4 bases; junction bases outside the gene matches: 4.

The J gene is TRBJ2-2, the V gene TRBV6-6, with 7 bases aligning to TRBD1. Germline CDR1 MNHNY, CDR2 SVGAGI (reference sequence). With V trimmed by 7 bases and J by 1 base, 9 bases remained unmatched. The CDR3 runs to 16 residues. The CDR3 spells CASTATRTGNTGELFF. The CDR3 nucleotides are TGTGCCAGCACCGCAACCCGGACAGGGAACACCGGGGAGCTGTTTTTT.

Here the CDR3 reads CASSPQTGTSGYNEQFF. CDR3 nucleotides: TGTGCCAGCAGCCCCCAGACCGGGACTAGCGGCTACAATGAGCAGTTCTTC. V and J are TRBV27 and TRBJ2-1; 11 bases map to TRBD2. The V segment lost 6 bases and the J segment 3 bases; nucleotides outside the gene matches: 10. CDR3 length: 17 residues. CDR1 and CDR2 (germline): MNHEY, SMNVEV (reference sequence).

The J gene is TRBJ1-1, the V gene TRBV29-1; D gene ambiguous. V dropped 3 bases and J dropped 4 bases, with 21 bases sitting between them. CDR1 SQVTM and CDR2 ANQGSEA come from the germline V gene. This CDR3 has 16 amino acids. The CDR3: CSVEVRESYYGTEAFF. The CDR3 nucleotides read TGCAGCGTTGAGGTCAGAGAGTCCTACTATGGCACTGAAGCTTTCTTT.

J is TRBJ1-5 and V is TRBV6-5, with 10 nucleotides matching TRBD1. The CDR3 sequence is 15 residues long. CDR1 is MNHEY, CDR2 SVGAGI, per germline. The V segment lost 7 bases and the J segment 5 bases; nucleotides outside the gene matches: 8. The CDR3 nucleotides are TGTGCCAGCATGGGAGGACAGGGGGTTGATCAGCCCCAGCATTTT. Protein product: CASMGGQGVDQPQHF.

This clone was observed once. A junction end diverges from the germline sequence, so it may reflect a read error. The J gene is TRBJ1-2, the V gene TRBV19; a possible D gene is TRBD1 (5 bases). Germline V CDR1 and CDR2: LNHDA, SQIVND (reference sequence). There are 14 residues in the CDR3. The CDR3, as DNA: TGTGTCAGTACTCCCAGACAGACAGTCTATGGCTACACCTTC. Protein: CVSTPRQTVYGYTF.